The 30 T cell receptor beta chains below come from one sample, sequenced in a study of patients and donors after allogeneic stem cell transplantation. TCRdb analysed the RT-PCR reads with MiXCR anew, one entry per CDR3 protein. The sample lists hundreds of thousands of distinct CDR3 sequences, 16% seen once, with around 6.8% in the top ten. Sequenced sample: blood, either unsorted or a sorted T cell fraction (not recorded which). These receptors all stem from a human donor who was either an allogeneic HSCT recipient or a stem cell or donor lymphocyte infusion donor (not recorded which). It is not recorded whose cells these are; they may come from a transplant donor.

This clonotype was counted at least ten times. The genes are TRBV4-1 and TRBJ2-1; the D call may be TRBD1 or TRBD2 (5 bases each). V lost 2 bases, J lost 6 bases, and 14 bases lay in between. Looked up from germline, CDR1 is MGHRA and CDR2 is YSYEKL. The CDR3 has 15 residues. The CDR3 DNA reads TGCGCCAGCAGCCAAAGTGGGGGTGAGTCCAATGAGCAGTTCTTC. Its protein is CASSQSGGESNEQFF.

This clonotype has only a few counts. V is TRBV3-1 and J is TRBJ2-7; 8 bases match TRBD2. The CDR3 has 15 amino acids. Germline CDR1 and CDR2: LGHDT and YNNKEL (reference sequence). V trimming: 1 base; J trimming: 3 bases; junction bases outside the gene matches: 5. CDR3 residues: CASSQAPGGGYEQYF. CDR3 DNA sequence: TGTGCCAGCAGCCAAGCCCCCGGGGGGGGCTACGAGCAGTACTTC.

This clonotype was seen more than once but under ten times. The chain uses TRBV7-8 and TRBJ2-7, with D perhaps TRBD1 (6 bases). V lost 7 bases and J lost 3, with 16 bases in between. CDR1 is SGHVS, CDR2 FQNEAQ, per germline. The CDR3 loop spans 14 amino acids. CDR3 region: CASTNQGFIYEQYF. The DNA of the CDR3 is TGTGCCAGCACCAACCAGGGGTTTATCTACGAGCAGTACTTC.

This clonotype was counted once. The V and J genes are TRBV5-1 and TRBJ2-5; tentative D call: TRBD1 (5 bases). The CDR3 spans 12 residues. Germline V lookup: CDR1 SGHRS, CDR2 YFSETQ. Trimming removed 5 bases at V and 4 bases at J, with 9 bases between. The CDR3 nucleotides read TGCGCCAGCAGATTAAGGGGAGAGACCCAGTACTTC. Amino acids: CASRLRGETQYF. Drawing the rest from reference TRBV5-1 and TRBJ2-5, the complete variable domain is KAGVTQTPRYLIKTRGQQVTLSCSPISGHRSVSWYQQTPGQGLQFLFEYFSETQRNKGNFPGRFSGRQFSNSRSEMNVSTLELGDSALYLCASRLRGETQYFGPGTRLLVL.

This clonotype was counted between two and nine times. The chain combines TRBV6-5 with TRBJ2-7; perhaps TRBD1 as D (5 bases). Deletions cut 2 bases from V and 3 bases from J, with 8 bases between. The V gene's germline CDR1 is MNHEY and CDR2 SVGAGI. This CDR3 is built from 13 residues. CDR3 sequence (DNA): TGTGCCAGCAGTTACGGCAGGGACTACGAGCAGTACTTC. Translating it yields CASSYGRDYEQYF.

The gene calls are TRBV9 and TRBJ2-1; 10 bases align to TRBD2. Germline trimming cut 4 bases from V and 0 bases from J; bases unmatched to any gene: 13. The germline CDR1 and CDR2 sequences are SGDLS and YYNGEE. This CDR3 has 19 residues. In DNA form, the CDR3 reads TGTGCCAGCAGCCCTGGACTAGCGGTCCCTACGAGCTCCTACAATGAGCAGTTCTTC. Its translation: CASSPGLAVPTSSYNEQFF.

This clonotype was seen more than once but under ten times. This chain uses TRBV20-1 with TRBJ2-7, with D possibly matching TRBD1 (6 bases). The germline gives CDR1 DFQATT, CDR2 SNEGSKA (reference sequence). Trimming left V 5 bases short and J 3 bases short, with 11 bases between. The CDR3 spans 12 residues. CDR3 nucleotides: TGCAGTGCTTCAACAGGGATCTACGAGCAGTACTTC. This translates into CSASTGIYEQYF.

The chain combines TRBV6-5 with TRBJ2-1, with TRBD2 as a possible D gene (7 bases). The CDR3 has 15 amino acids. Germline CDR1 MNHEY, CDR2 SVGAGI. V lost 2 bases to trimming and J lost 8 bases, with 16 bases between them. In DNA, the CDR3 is TGTGCCAGCAGTTACAGGACTAGGGGGTCCGATGAGCAGTTCTTC. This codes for CASSYRTRGSDEQFF.

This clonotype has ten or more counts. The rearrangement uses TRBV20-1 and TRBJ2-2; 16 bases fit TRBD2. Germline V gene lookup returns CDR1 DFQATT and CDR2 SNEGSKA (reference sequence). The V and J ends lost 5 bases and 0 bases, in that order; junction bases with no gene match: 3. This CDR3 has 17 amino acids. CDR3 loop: CSAQGLAGGTNTGELFF. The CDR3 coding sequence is TGCAGTGCTCAGGGACTAGCGGGGGGGACGAACACCGGGGAGCTGTTTTTT.

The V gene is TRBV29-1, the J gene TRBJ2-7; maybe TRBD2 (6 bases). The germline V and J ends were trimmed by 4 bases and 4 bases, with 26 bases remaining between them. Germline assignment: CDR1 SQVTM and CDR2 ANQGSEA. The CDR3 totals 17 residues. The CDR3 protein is CSVGWAGKSGKRYEQYF. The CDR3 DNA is TGCAGCGTTGGGTGGGCGGGGAAGAGCGGCAAAAGGTACGAGCAGTACTTC.

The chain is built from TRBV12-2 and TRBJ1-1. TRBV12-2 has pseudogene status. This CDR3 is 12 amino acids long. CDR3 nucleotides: TGTGCAAGTCGCTATATGAACACTGAAGCTTTCTTT. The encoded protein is CASRYMNTEAFF.

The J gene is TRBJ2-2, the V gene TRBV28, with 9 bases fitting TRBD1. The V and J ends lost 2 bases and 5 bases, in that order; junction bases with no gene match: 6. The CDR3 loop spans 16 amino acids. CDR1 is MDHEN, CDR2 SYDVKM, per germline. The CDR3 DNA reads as TGTGCCAGCAGTTTAACGGGACAGGGATTAACCGGGGAGCTGTTTTTT. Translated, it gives CASSLTGQGLTGELFF. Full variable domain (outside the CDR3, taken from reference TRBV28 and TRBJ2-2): DVKVTQSSRYLVKRTGEKVFLECVQDMDHENMFWYRQDPGLGLRLIYFSYDVKMKEKGDIPEGYSVSREKKERFSLILESASTNQTSMYLCASSLTGQGLTGELFFGEGSRLTVL.

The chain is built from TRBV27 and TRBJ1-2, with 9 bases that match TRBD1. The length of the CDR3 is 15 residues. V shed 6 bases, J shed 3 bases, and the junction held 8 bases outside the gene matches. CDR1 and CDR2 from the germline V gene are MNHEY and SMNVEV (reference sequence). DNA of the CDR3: TGTGCCAGCAGGGGGGGACAGGGAAGAGACTATGGCTACACCTTC. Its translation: CASRGGQGRDYGYTF.

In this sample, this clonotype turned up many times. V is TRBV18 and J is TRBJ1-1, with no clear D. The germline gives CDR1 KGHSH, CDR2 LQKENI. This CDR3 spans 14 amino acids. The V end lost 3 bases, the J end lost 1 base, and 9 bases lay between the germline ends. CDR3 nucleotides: TGTGCCAGCTCACCCCGCGCGGAGAACACTGAAGCTTTCTTT. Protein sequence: CASSPRAENTEAFF.

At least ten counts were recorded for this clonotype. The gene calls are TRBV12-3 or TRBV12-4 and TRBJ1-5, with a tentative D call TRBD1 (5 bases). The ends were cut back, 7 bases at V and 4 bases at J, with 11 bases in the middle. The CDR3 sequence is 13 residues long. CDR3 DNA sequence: TGTGCCAGCATTGGGACCGTGAATCAGCCCCAGCATTTT. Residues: CASIGTVNQPQHF.

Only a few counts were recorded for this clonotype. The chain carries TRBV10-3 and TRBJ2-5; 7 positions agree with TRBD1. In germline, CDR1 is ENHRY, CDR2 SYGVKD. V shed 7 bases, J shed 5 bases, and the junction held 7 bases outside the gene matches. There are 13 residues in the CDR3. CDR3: CAITGTAEETQYF. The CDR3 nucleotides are TGTGCCATCACCGGGACAGCCGAGGAGACCCAGTACTTC.

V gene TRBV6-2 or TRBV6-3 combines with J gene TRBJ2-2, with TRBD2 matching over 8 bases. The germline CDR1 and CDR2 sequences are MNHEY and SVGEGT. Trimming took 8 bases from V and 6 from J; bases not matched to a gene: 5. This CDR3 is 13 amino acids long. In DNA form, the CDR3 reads TGTGCCAGCTCACGGCGGGGGGCCGGGGAGCTGTTTTTT. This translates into CASSRRGAGELFF.

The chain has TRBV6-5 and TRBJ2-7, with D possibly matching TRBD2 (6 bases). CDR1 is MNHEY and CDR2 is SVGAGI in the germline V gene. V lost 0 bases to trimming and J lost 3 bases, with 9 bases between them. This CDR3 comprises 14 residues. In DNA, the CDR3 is TGTGCCAGCAGTTACTCGAGGAGGGGCTACGAGCAGTACTTC. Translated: CASSYSRRGYEQYF.

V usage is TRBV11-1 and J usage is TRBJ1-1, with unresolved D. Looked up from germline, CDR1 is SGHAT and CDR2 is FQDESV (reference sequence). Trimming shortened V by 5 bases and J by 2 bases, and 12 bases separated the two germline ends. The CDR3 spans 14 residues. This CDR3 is CASSLHSLNTEAFF. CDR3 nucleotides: TGTGCCAGCAGCCTACACTCCTTAAACACTGAAGCTTTCTTT.

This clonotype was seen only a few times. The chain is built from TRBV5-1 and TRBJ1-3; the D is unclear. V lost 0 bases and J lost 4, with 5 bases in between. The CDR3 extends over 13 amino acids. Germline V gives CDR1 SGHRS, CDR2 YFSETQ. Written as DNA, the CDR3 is TGCGCCAGCAGCTTGGCACAAGGAAACACCATATATTTT. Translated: CASSLAQGNTIYF.

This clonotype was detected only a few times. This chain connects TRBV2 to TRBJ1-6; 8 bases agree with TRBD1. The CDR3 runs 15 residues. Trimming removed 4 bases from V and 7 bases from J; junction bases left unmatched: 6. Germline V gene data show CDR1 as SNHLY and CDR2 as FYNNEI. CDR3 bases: TGTGCCAGCAGTGCGGACAGGGATTTCAATTCACCCCTCCACTTT. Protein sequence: CASSADRDFNSPLHF.

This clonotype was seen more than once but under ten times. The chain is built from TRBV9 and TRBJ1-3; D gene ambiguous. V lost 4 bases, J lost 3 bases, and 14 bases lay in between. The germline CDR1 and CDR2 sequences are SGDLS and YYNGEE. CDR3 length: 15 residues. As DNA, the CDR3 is TGTGCCAGCAGCATGAGGACCGGGGATGGAAACACCATATATTTT. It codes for CASSMRTGDGNTIYF.

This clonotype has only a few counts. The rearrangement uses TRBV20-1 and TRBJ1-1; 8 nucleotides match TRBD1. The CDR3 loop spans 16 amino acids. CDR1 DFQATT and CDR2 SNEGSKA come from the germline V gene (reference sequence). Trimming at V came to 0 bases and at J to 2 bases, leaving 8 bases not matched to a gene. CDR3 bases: TGCAGTGCTAGAGATCTTCGGACAGGGCGAAACACTGAAGCTTTCTTT. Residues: CSARDLRTGRNTEAFF.

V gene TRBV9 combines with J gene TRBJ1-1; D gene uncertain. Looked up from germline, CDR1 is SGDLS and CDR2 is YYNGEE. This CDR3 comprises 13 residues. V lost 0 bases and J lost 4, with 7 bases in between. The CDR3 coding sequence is TGTGCCAGCAGCGTAGATGTGGGCACTGAAGCTTTCTTT. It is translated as CASSVDVGTEAFF. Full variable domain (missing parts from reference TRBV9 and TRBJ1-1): DSGVTQTPKHLITATGQRVTLRCSPRSGDLSVYWYQQSLDQGLQFLIQYYNGEERAKGNILERFSAQQFPDLHSELNLSSLELGDSALYFCASSVDVGTEAFFGQGTRLTVV.

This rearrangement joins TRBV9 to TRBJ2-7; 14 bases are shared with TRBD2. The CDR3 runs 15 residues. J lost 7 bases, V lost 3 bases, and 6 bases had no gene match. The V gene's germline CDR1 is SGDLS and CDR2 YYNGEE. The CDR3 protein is CASSATSGGVQEQYF. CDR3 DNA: TGTGCCAGCAGCGCGACTAGCGGGGGGGTTCAGGAGCAGTACTTC.

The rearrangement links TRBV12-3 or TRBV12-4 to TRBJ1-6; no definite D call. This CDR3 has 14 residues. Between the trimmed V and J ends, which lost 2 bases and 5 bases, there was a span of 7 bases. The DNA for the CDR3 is TGTGCCAGCAGTTTACTTAAAAATAATTCACCCCTCCACTTT. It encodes CASSLLKNNSPLHF.

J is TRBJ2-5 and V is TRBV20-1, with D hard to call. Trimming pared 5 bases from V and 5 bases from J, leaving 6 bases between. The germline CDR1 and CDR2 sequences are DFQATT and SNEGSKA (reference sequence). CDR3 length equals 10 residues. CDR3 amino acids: CSAEYETQYF. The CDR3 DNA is TGCAGTGCTGAATATGAGACCCAGTACTTC.

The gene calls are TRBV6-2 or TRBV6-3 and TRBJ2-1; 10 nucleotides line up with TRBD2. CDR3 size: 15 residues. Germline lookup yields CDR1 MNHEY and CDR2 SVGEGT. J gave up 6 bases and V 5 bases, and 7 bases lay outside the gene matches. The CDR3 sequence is CASSPSGGHFNEQFF. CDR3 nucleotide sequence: TGTGCCAGCAGTCCTAGCGGGGGCCATTTCAATGAGCAGTTCTTC.

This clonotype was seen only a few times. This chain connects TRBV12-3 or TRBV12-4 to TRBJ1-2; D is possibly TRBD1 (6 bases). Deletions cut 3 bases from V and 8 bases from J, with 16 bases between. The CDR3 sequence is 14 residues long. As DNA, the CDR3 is TGTGCCAGCAGTTTGGCACAGGGTGGAAGGGGCTACACCTTC. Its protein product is CASSLAQGGRGYTF.

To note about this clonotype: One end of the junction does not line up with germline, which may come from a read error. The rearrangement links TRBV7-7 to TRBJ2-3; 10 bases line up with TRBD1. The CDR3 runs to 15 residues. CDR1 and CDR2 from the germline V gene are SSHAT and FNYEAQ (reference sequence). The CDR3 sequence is CASSLDRGGQDTQYF. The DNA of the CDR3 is TGTGCTAGCAGCTTGGACAGGGGGGGCCAAGATACGCAGTATTTT.